One sample yielded the 27 T cell receptor beta chains listed below, sequenced in a study of T cells after posttransplantation cyclophosphamide. The assay was immunoSEQ multiplex PCR, and TCRdb's table has in-frame clones only and misses some. There are about 18,000 clones in the sample; approximately 82% occur only once, and approximately 9% lies in the top ten. Sequencing used memory CD4+ T cells sorted from blood. These receptors all come from a man aged 25-45 years in good health and a related stem cell transplant donor.

The chain links TRBV5-1 to TRBJ1-1; a weak D match, TRBD1 (5 bases). This CDR3 has 14 residues. With 2 bases removed from V and 6 bases from J, the gap between germline ends came to 14 bases. Germline V gives CDR1 SGHRS, CDR2 YFSETQ. The CDR3 sequence: CASSLGVYDSEAFF. CDR3 DNA sequence: TGCGCCAGCAGCTTAGGGGTGTATGATTCTGAAGCTTTCTTT.

CDR3 sequence: CASASLPSRSYEQYF. As DNA, the CDR3 is TGTGCCAGCGCCTCTCTGCCCAGCAGGTCCTACGAGCAGTACTTC. The genes are TRBV6-6 and TRBJ2-7; D uncertain. V lost 8 bases to trimming and J lost 1 base, with 18 bases between them. There are 15 residues in the CDR3. CDR1 MNHNY and CDR2 SVGAGI come from the germline V gene (reference sequence).

The chain combines TRBV19 with TRBJ1-5; TRBD1 might be the D (6 bases). Trimming stripped 3 bases from V and 7 bases from J, with 13 bases between. CDR3 length: 14 amino acids. In germline, CDR1 is LNHDA, CDR2 SQIVND (reference sequence). CDR3 DNA sequence: TGTGCCAGTAGTATCGGGACAAACGGGCAGCCCCAGCATTTT. It translates to CASSIGTNGQPQHF.

There are a few counts of this clone. The rearrangement uses TRBV6-5 and TRBJ1-2; 9 bases are a match to TRBD1. This CDR3 spans 15 amino acids. Germline trimming cut 6 bases from V and 2 bases from J; bases unmatched to any gene: 7. CDR1 is MNHEY and CDR2 is SVGAGI in the germline V gene. CDR3 in amino acids: CASRPDRGRNYGYTF. CDR3 in DNA: TGTGCCAGCAGACCGGACAGGGGCAGAAACTATGGCTACACCTTC.

About this clone itself: This CDR3 is also generated by other DNA sequences in the sample. The V and J genes are TRBV10-3 and TRBJ1-6; no firm D call. CDR1 ENHRY and CDR2 SYGVKD come from the germline V gene. The V end was cut by 2 bases, the J end by 0 bases, with 5 bases between. CDR3 length: 15 residues. The CDR3, as DNA: TGTGCCATCAGTGAGGGGAGCTCCTATAATTCACCCCTCCACTTT. It encodes CAISEGSSYNSPLHF.

V is TRBV5-8 and J is TRBJ2-5; tentatively, D is TRBD2 (6 bases). Trimming left V 4 bases short and J 4 bases short, with 20 bases between. CDR1 and CDR2 (germline): SGHTS, YDEGEE. The CDR3 length is 16 residues. CDR3 nucleotide sequence: TGTGCCAGCAGCCCCGGAGGGGTGGGATCAGGAGAGACCCAGTACTTC. It codes for CASSPGGVGSGETQYF.

The chain employs TRBV21-1 and TRBJ1-1; the D call of TRBD1 is as the table states it, not checked on the DNA. TRBV21-1 is reported as a pseudogene. The CDR3 has 20 amino acids. The CDR3 loop is CASNVRDTRTHISMNTEAFF. CDR3 DNA sequence: TGTGCCAGCAATGTAAGGGACACCCGGACACATATTTCCATGAACACTGAAGCTTTCTTT.

This clone was seen only once. The genes are TRBV2 and TRBJ2-2, with D unclear. V was pared by 6 bases and J by 2 bases, with 7 bases between. The CDR3 loop spans 13 amino acids. Germline V gene data show CDR1 as SNHLY and CDR2 as FYNNEI. The CDR3 DNA reads TGTGCCAGCAGGAGTTCTAACACCGGGGAGCTGTTTTTT. Its translation: CASRSSNTGELFF.

V gene TRBV2 combines with J gene TRBJ2-5; 9 nucleotides line up with TRBD1. This CDR3 has 15 residues. With V trimmed by 8 bases and J by 5 bases, 12 bases remained unmatched. The germline V gene has CDR1 SNHLY and CDR2 FYNNEI. Here the CDR3 reads CASPSDRGRRETQYF. In nucleotides, the CDR3 is TGTGCCAGCCCTTCCGACAGGGGGAGGAGGGAGACCCAGTACTTC.

This clone has a single count. This chain joins TRBV28 and TRBJ1-2; maybe TRBD1 (6 bases). The germline V gene has CDR1 MDHEN and CDR2 SYDVKM. CDR3 length equals 17 residues. V dropped 3 bases and J dropped 4 bases, with 21 bases sitting between them. DNA of the CDR3: TGTGCCAGCAGTTTCCGGGACACTATCCGGCCGGCCTATGGCTACACCTTC. Its protein is CASSFRDTIRPAYGYTF.

The chain is built from TRBV11-1 and TRBJ2-1, with TRBD2 matching 8 bases. From germline, CDR1 is SGHAT and CDR2 FQDESV (reference sequence). The CDR3 extends over 15 amino acids. With V trimmed by 7 bases and J by 4 bases, 9 bases remained unmatched. The CDR3 protein is CASTLLAGPYNEQFF. The CDR3 DNA is TGTGCCAGCACTCTCTTAGCGGGGCCATACAATGAGCAGTTCTTC.

The rearrangement uses TRBV19 and TRBJ2-3; a weak D match, TRBD1 (6 bases). The length of the CDR3 is 13 residues. Trimming pared 7 bases from V and 3 bases from J, leaving 11 bases between. CDR1 LNHDA and CDR2 SQIVND come from the germline V gene (reference sequence). The CDR3 region is CASKQGGTDTQYF. CDR3 nucleotides: TGTGCCAGTAAACAGGGCGGAACAGATACGCAGTATTTT.

The chain recombines TRBV28 with TRBJ1-5; TRBD1 might be the D (5 bases). This CDR3 is built from 17 residues. The V gene lost 4 bases and the J gene lost 0 bases, with 16 bases spanning the gap. Germline CDR1 and CDR2: MDHEN and SYDVKM. CDR3 bases: TGTGCCAGCAGTTCTTCATGGGGCGGTAGTAGCAATCAGCCCCAGCATTTT. It translates to CASSSSWGGSSNQPQHF. Filled out from reference TRBV28 and TRBJ1-5, the complete variable domain reads DVKVTQSSRYLVKRTGEKVFLECVQDMDHENMFWYRQDPGLGLRLIYFSYDVKMKEKGDIPEGYSVSREKKERFSLILESASTNQTSMYLCASSSSWGGSSNQPQHFGDGTRLSIL.

The gene calls are TRBV5-5 and TRBJ1-5; 9 nucleotides match TRBD1. The CDR3 runs to 19 residues. The ends lost 4 bases at V and 5 bases at J; junction bases unmatched: 19. Germline V gives CDR1 SGHKS, CDR2 YYEKEE (reference sequence). The CDR3 bases are TGTGCCAGCAGCAAGTATTACCGGGACAGGGTTATTCGGGATCAGCCCCAGCATTTT. Its protein is CASSKYYRDRVIRDQPQHF.

This clone was counted a single time. Its ends do not fully match the called genes, so a read error is possible. Other DNA sequences in the same sample also yield this CDR3. The chain recombines TRBV2 with TRBJ1-6, with D perhaps matching TRBD1 (5 bases). The CDR3 contains 14 residues. CDR1 SNHLY and CDR2 FYNNEI come from the germline V gene. The CDR3 DNA reads TGTGCCAGCAGCTCGACAGCGAATAATTCGCCCCTCCACTTT. It is translated as CASSSTANNSPLHF.

This chain connects TRBV19 to TRBJ1-5, with unresolved D. CDR3 length: 12 amino acids. The V gene lost 1 base and the J gene lost 11 bases, with 9 bases spanning the gap. Germline values: CDR1 LNHDA, CDR2 SQIVND (reference sequence). The CDR3 is CASSIGGSSQHF. The CDR3 DNA reads TGTGCCAGTAGTATAGGAGGGTCGTCCCAGCATTTT.

In this sample, this clone turned up once. Other DNA sequences in this specimen translate into the identical CDR3. The genes are TRBV11-2 and TRBJ2-2; tentative D call: TRBD2 (6 bases). V shed 0 bases and J shed 5 bases, with 10 bases lying between them. This CDR3 is 15 amino acids long. Per germline, CDR1 SGHAT and CDR2 FQNNGV. CDR3 in amino acids: CASSLDAGWTGELFF. The DNA for the CDR3 is TGTGCCAGCAGCTTAGATGCGGGGTGGACCGGGGAGCTGTTTTTT.

In this sample, this clone turned up a few times. This chain joins TRBV6-1 and TRBJ1-4, with 7 bases identical to TRBD1. The CDR3 extends over 15 amino acids. V trimming: 3 bases; J trimming: 7 bases; junction bases outside the gene matches: 8. Germline V gene lookup returns CDR1 MNHNS and CDR2 SASEGT. In DNA form, the CDR3 reads TGTGCCAGCAGTGATCAACAGGGGTTTGGTGAAAAACTGTTTTTT. Residues: CASSDQQGFGEKLFF.

The chain combines TRBV5-1 with TRBJ1-1, with a weak D call TRBD1 (5 bases). Germline V lookup: CDR1 SGHRS, CDR2 YFSETQ. This CDR3 contains 15 residues. V was trimmed by 4 bases and J by 0 bases, leaving 13 bases between them. In DNA, the CDR3 is TGCGCCAGCAGCCTGGACGGGGGTTTGAACACTGAAGCTTTCTTT. Translated, it gives CASSLDGGLNTEAFF.

V and J are TRBV28 and TRBJ2-1; TRBD2 is a possible D gene (7 bases). The CDR3 totals 13 residues. Germline V gene sequence: CDR1 MDHEN, CDR2 SYDVKM. V was trimmed by 6 bases and J by 8 bases, leaving 14 bases between them. The CDR3 bases are TGTGCCAGCAGCCCTGGGGGGGCGCATGAGCAGTTCTTC. Residues: CASSPGGAHEQFF.

The chain has TRBV5-1 and TRBJ1-1, with D perhaps TRBD1 (6 bases). CDR3 length equals 13 residues. The germline CDR1 and CDR2 sequences are SGHRS and YFSETQ. The V end lost 0 bases, the J end lost 11 bases, and 14 bases lay between the germline ends. CDR3 DNA sequence: TGCGCCAGCAGCTTGGCCGGGGGGCGTTCGGCTTTCTTT. This encodes CASSLAGGRSAFF.

The CDR3 DNA reads as TGTGCCAGCAGTGAAGGCGGGGGGGGTTCCTACGAGCAGTACTTC. Amino acid sequence: CASSEGGGGSYEQYF. The chain uses TRBV2 and TRBJ2-7; 9 positions match TRBD2. Trimming cost V 1 base and J 1 base; bases outside gene matches: 2. Germline V gives CDR1 SNHLY, CDR2 FYNNEI. This CDR3 spans 15 amino acids. The entire variable domain, with the rest obtained from reference TRBV2 and TRBJ2-7, is as follows: EPEVTQTPSHQVTQMGQEVILRCVPISNHLYFYWYRQILGQKVEFLVSFYNNEISEKSEIFDDQFSVERPDGSNFTLKIRSTKLEDSAMYFCASSEGGGGSYEQYFGPGTRLTVT.

This chain links TRBV2 with TRBJ1-2; the match to TRBD1 covers 10 bases. V shed 8 bases and J 8 bases; nucleotides not matched to a gene: 11. CDR1 is SNHLY, CDR2 FYNNEI, per germline. This CDR3 has 14 residues. CDR3 nucleotide sequence: TGTGCCAGCGGAAGAGACAGGGGGCCCGGGGGCTACACCTTC. As protein: CASGRDRGPGGYTF. The full variable domain, its missing parts supplied by reference TRBV2 and TRBJ1-2, is EPEVTQTPSHQVTQMGQEVILRCVPISNHLYFYWYRQILGQKVEFLVSFYNNEISEKSEIFDDQFSVERPDGSNFTLKIRSTKLEDSAMYFCASGRDRGPGGYTFGSGTRLTVV.

The rearrangement links TRBV7-3 to TRBJ1-1, with 8 bases that match TRBD1. This CDR3 region has 13 residues. V lost 4 bases and J lost 8; bases outside the gene matches: 6. Germline CDR1 reads SGHTA; CDR2 reads FQGTGA. The CDR3: CASSSTDREEAFF. CDR3 nucleotides: TGTGCCAGCAGCTCTACGGACAGGGAAGAAGCTTTCTTT.

The V gene is TRBV27, the J gene TRBJ2-7, with 10 bases identical to TRBD1. The CDR3 loop spans 15 amino acids. Germline CDR1 and CDR2: MNHEY and SMNVEV (reference sequence). Unmatched junction bases numbered 6, after V lost 6 bases and J lost 1 base. CDR3 region: CASRLLGQGSYEQYF. The CDR3 DNA sequence: TGTGCCAGCAGACTATTGGGACAGGGGTCCTACGAGCAGTACTTC.

This chain links TRBV5-5 with TRBJ2-5; D remains ambiguous. V lost 1 base to trimming and J lost 1 base, with 5 bases between them. Per germline, CDR1 SGHKS and CDR2 YYEKEE (reference sequence). The CDR3 is 13 amino acids. CDR3 residues: CASSLSSQETQYF. The CDR3 DNA reads TGTGCCAGCAGCTTGTCGAGCCAAGAGACCCAGTACTTC.

The J gene is TRBJ2-7, the V gene TRBV28; 8 positions agree with TRBD1. The CDR3 has 13 residues. Germline V gene lookup returns CDR1 MDHEN and CDR2 SYDVKM. The V and J ends lost 3 bases and 11 bases, in that order; junction bases with no gene match: 9. In DNA, the CDR3 is TGTGCCAGCAGTTTCTTTGACAGGGGAAATGAGTACTTC. Its translation is CASSFFDRGNEYF.